Given below is one T cell receptor (beta chain) in context. This clone was seen just once. The specificity of this receptor is unknown. Base-call qualities are not available, and no considerably larger clone is one nucleotide away. The germline V gene supplies CDR1 SGHTS and CDR2 YDEGEE. V and J are trimmed by 1 base and 1 base, and the gene matches miss 6 bases of the junction. The CDR3, cysteine through phenylalanine, is 16 amino acids long. Just CDR3 DNA is preserved here, 48 bases in frame from base 1. This entry is derived from a study of T cell responses to AZD1222 COVID-19 vaccine listed by TCRdb under 2021. As for the study more broadly: AZD1222 recipients given second doses at about 4 weeks or at about 12 weeks were pooled, since spike-specific TCR depth and breadth were not found to differ between the two schedules. Enrollment into the trials was organized by age into subgroups of 18-55, 56-69 and 70-plus years, and those subgroups contained approximately 160, 26 and 62 TCR-sequenced participants, respectively. TCR sequencing covered over 230 trial participants: 200 to 220 given two doses of AZD1222 and around 25 given two doses of MenACWY control vaccine. Broader findings and caveats from the paper: Conclusions about previously exposed vaccinees are limited, since just 6 or 7 AZD1222 recipients were seropositive for SARS-CoV-2 at baseline. Because no day 14 peak-response samples were available, the repertoires could be characterized only after the peak T cell response. Reportedly, almost half of the unique spike-specific TCRs recognized epitopes lying outside the regions that are mutated in the B.1.351 and B.1.1.7 variants. In the small 56-69-year group, the increase in depth fell short of significance, most likely because of low power. A significant rise in spike-specific TCR breadth and depth was observed after two AZD1222 doses relative to day 0 and relative to MenACWY recipients. The whole spike protein was spanned by vaccine-associated CD4 TCRs, and dominant responses were seen in regions 160-218 and 743-854. Participants were mostly white British, with more females than males. The authors suggested clonal diversity may have been underestimated.

The sample's time point label is to be understood as: baseline before first vaccination. Vaccinee samples came from UK trials COV001 and COV002, including a single-blind randomized controlled phase 2/3 trial of AZD1222 (ChAdOx1 nCoV-19) in healthy adults. For TCRbeta chain sequencing, PBMC samples from trial participants were taken at day 0 and at day 28 after the second dose. The CDR3 regions of human TCRbeta chains were analyzed by immunosequencing. Under the source paper's analysis protocol: Repertoire TCRs were matched against a reference library of SARS-CoV-2-specific TCRs generated with the MIRA antigen-specificity platform. Breadth was defined as the fraction of unique TCRs that were SARS-CoV-2-associated, and depth was defined as the fraction of total T cells that were SARS-CoV-2-associated. Each spike-specific TCR was assigned to its reactive spike region and to a CD4 or CD8 class using the MIRA data. Log10-transformed breadth and depth values were compared by one-way ANOVA with Sidak's multiple comparisons tests. Imported from immuneACCESS, the table was reduced by TCRdb to in-frame sequences with V and J called. These copies leave out some clones; in studies compared against another copy, an unresolved V gene accounts for under half, and the cause of the remainder is not known. That table supplies the V and J calls and clone size; D and trimming were determined from the DNA. This sample lists about 150,000 clones; 94% were detected once. Roughly 1.3% of the sample is held by the ten biggest clonotypes.

The specimen comprised peripheral blood, sampled on day 0 of AZD1222 vaccination. Here the chain combines TRBV5-8 and TRBJ2-3; the junction holds 7 bases that match TRBD1. This sequence originates from an adult in good health. The nucleotide sequence is TGTGCCAGCAGCTTGAAGGGGGCCCGACGCACAGATACGCAGTATTTT. Its protein reads: CASSLKGARRTDTQYF.